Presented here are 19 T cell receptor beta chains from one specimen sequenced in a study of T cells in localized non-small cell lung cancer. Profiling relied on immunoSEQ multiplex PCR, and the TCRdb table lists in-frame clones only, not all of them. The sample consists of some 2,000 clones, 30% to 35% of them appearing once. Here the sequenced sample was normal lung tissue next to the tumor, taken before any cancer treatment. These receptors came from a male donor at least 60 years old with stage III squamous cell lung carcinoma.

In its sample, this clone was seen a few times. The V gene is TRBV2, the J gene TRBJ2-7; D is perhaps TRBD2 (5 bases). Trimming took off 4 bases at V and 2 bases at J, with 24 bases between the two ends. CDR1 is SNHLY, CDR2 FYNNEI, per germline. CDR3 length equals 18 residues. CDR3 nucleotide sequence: TGTGCCAGCAGTGGCGTGGAGGCAGGAAAGAATCTCCCCTACGAGCAGTACTTC. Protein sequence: CASSGVEAGKNLPYEQYF.

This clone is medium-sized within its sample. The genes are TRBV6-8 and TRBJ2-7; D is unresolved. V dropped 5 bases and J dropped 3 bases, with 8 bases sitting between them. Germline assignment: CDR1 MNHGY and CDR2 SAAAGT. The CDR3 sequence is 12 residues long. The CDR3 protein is CASSEPGYEQYV. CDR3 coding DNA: TGTGCCAGCAGTGAGCCTGGCTACGAGCAGTACGTC.

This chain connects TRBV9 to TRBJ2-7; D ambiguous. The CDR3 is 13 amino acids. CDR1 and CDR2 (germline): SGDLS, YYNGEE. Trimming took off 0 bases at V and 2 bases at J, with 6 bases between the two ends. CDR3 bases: TGTGCCAGCAGCGTAGCACCAGCCTACGAGCAGTACTTC. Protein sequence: CASSVAPAYEQYF.

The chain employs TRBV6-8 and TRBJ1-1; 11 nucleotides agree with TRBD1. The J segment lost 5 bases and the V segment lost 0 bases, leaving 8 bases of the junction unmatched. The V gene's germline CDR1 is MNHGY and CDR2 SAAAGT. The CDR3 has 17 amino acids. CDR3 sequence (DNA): TGTGCCAGCAGTTACTCGAATCTAGGGACAGGGGGAACTGAAGCTTTCTTT. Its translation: CASSYSNLGTGGTEAFF.

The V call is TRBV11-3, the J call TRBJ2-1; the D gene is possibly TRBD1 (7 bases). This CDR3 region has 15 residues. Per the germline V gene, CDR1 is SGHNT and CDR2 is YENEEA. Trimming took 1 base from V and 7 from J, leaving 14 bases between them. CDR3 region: CASSLGRGQGNEQFF. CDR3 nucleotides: TGTGCCAGCAGCTTAGGGAGGGGGCAGGGGAATGAGCAGTTCTTC.

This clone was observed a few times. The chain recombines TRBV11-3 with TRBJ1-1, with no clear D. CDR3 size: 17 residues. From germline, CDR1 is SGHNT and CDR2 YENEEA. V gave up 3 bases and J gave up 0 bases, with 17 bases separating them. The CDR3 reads CASSFFPISQMNTEAFF. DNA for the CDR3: TGTGCCAGCAGCTTCTTCCCCATAAGTCAAATGAACACTGAAGCTTTCTTT. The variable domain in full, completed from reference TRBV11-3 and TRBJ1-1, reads EAGVVQSPRYKIIEKKQPVAFWCNPISGHNTLYWYLQNLGQGPELLIRYENEEAVDDSQLPKDRFSAERLKGVDSTLKIQPAELGDSAVYLCASSFFPISQMNTEAFFGQGTRLTVV.

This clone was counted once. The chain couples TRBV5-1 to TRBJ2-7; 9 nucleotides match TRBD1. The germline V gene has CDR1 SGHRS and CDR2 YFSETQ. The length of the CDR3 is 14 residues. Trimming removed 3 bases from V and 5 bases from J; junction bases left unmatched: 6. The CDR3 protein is CASSWGQGDHEQYV. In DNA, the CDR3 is TGCGCCAGCAGCTGGGGACAGGGTGACCACGAGCAGTACGTC.

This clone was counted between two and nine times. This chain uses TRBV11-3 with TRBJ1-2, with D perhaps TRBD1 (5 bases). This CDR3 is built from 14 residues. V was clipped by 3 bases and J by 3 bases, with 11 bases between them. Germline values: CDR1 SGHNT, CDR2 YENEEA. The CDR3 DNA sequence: TGTGCCAGCAGCTTGGAGGGGCGGGACTATGGCTACACCTTC. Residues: CASSLEGRDYGYTF.

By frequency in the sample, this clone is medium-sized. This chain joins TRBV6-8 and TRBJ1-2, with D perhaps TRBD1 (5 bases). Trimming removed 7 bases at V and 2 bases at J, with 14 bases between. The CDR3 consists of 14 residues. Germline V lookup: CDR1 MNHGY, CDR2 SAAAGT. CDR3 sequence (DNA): TGTGCCAGCACCCCCCGGGGGGTGAACTATGGCTACACCTTC. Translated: CASTPRGVNYGYTF.

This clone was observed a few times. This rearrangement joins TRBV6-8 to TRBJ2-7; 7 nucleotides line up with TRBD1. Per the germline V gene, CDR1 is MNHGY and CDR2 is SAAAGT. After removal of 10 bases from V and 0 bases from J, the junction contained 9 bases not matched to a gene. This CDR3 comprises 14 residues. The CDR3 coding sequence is TGTGCCATCAGCGGACAGGTTAGCTCCTACGAGCAGTACTTC. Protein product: CAISGQVSSYEQYF.

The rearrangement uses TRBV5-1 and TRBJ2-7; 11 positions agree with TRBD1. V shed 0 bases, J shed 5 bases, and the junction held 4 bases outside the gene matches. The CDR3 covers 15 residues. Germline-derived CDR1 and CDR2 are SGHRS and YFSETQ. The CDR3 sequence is CASSLVGQGVDEQYV. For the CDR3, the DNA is TGCGCCAGCAGCTTGGTGGGACAGGGGGTCGACGAGCAGTACGTC.

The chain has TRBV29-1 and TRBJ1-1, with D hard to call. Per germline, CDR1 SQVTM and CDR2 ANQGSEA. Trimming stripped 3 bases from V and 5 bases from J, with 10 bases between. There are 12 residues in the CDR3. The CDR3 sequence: CSVDWGRTEAFF. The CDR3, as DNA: TGCAGCGTTGATTGGGGAAGAACTGAAGCTTTCTTT.

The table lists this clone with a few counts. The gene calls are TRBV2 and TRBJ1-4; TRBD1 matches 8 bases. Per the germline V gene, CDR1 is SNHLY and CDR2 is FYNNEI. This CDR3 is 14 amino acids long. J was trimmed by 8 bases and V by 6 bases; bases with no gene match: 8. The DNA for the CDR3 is TGTGCCAGCAGCCCCGACAGGGGCGGGGAAAAACTGTTTTTT. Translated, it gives CASSPDRGGEKLFF. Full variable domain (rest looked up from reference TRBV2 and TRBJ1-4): EPEVTQTPSHQVTQMGQEVILRCVPISNHLYFYWYRQILGQKVEFLVSFYNNEISEKSEIFDDQFSVERPDGSNFTLKIRSTKLEDSAMYFCASSPDRGGEKLFFGSGTQLSVL.

Written as DNA, the CDR3 is TGTGCCAGCAGAAGTGAACAGGGGAACACCGGGGAGCTGTTTTTT. Protein product: CASRSEQGNTGELFF. The V and J genes are TRBV11-3 and TRBJ2-2; D might be TRBD1 (6 bases). V was clipped by 6 bases and J by 1 base, with 12 bases between them. CDR3 length equals 15 residues. Germline assignment: CDR1 SGHNT and CDR2 YENEEA.

The CDR3 DNA reads as TGTGCCTGGAGTGTGGGAGCCTACGAGCAGTACTTC. Its protein is CAWSVGAYEQYF. This chain links TRBV30 with TRBJ2-7; a possible D gene is TRBD2 (5 bases). The CDR3 is 12 amino acids. Looked up from germline, CDR1 is GTSNPN and CDR2 is SVGIG (reference sequence). The ends were cut back, 0 bases at V and 2 bases at J, with 5 bases in the middle.

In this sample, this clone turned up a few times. CDR3 in amino acids: CASSRDWGRLGPEETQYF. CDR3 DNA sequence: TGCGCCAGCAGCCGGGACTGGGGAAGACTAGGCCCCGAAGAGACCCAGTACTTC. The V call is TRBV1, the J call TRBJ2-5; the D call TRBD2 from the table was never checked on the DNA. TRBV1 represents a pseudogene. The CDR3 has 18 amino acids.

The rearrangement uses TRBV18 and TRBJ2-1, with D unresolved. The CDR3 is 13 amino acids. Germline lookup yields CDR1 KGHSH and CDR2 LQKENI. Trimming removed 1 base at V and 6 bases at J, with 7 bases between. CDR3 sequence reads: CASSPRGINEQFF. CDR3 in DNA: TGTGCCAGCTCACCACGGGGAATCAATGAGCAGTTCTTC. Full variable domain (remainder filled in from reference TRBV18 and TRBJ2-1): NAGVMQNPRHLVRRRGQEARLRCSPMKGHSHVYWYRQLPEEGLKFMVYLQKENIIDESGMPKERFSAEFPKEGPSILRIQQVVRGDSAAYFCASSPRGINEQFFGPGTRLTVL.

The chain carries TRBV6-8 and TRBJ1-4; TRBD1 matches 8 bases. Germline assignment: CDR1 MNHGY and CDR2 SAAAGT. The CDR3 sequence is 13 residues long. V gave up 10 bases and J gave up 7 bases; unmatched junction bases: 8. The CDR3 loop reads CAIKPGTGEKLFF. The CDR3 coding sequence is TGTGCCATCAAGCCCGGGACAGGTGAAAAACTGTTTTTT.

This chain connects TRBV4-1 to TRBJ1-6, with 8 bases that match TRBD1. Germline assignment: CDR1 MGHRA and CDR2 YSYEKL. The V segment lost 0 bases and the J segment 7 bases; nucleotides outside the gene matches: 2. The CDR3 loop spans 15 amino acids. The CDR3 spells CASSQDGDRNSPLHF. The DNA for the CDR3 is TGCGCCAGCAGCCAAGATGGGGACAGGAATTCACCCCTCCACTTT.